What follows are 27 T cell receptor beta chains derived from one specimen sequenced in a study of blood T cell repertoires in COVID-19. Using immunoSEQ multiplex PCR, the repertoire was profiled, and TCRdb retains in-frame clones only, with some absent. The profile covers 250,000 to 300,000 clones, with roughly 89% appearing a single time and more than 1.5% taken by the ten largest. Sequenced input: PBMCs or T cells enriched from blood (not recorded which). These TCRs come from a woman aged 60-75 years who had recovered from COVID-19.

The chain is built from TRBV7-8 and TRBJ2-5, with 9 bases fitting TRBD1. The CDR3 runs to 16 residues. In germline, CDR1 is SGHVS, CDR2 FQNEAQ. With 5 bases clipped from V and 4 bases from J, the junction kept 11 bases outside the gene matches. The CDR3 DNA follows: TGTGCCAGCAGCCCCACAGGGGGCGGTGTCCTAGAGACCCAGTACTTC. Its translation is CASSPTGGGVLETQYF.

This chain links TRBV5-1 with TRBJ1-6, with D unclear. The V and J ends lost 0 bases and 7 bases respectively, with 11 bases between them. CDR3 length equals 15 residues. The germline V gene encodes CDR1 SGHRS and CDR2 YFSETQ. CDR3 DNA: TGCGCCAGCAGCTTGGACAGTCCTCAAAATTCACCCCTCCACTTT. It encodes CASSLDSPQNSPLHF.

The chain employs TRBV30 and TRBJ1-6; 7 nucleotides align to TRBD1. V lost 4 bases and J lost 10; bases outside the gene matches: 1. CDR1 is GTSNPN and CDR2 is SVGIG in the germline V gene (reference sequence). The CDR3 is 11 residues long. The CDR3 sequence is CAWNRGSPLHF. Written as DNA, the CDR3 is TGTGCCTGGAACAGGGGATCACCCCTCCACTTT.

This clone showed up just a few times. The CDR3 DNA is TGTGCCAGCAGCCCAGACAGAGGCAATCAGCCCCAGCATTTT. Translation gives CASSPDRGNQPQHF. The V and J genes are TRBV28 and TRBJ1-5, with D perhaps TRBD1 (5 bases). CDR1 is MDHEN and CDR2 is SYDVKM in the germline V gene. V dropped 6 bases and J dropped 2 bases, with 11 bases sitting between them. The CDR3 contains 14 residues.

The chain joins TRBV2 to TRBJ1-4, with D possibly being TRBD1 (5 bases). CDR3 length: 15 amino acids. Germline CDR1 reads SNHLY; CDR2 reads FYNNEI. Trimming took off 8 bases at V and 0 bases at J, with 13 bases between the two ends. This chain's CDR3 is CASGPRGATNEKLFF. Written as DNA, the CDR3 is TGTGCCAGCGGTCCCCGGGGGGCAACTAATGAAAAACTGTTTTTT.

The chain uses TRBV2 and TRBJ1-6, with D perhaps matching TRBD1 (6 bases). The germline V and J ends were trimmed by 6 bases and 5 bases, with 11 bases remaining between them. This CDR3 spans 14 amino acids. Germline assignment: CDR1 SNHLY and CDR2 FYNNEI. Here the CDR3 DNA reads TGTGCCAGCAGAGACAGGTTCGATAATTCACCCCTCCACTTT. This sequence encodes CASRDRFDNSPLHF.

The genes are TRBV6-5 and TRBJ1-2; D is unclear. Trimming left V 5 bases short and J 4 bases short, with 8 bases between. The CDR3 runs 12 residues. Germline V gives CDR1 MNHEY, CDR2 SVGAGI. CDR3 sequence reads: CASSPSFYGYTF. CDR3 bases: TGTGCCAGCAGTCCATCATTCTATGGCTACACCTTC.

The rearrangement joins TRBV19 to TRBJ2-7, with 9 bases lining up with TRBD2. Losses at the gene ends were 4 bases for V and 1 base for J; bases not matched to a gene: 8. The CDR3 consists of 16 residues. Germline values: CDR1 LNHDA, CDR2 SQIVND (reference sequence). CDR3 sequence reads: CASSTPSLAGSYEQYF. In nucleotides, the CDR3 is TGTGCCAGTAGTACCCCTTCCCTAGCGGGATCCTACGAGCAGTACTTC.

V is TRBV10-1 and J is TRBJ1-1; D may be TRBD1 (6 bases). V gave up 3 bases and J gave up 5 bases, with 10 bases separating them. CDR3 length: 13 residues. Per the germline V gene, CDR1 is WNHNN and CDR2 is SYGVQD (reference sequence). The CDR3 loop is CASSEGQLTEAFF. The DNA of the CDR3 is TGCGCCAGCAGTGAAGGACAGCTTACTGAAGCTTTCTTT.

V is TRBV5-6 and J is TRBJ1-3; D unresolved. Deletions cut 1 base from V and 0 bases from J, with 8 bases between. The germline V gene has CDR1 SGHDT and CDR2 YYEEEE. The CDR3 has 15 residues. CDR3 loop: CASSLSSFSGNTIYF. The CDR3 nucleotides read TGTGCCAGCAGCTTGTCTAGCTTCTCTGGAAACACCATATATTTT.

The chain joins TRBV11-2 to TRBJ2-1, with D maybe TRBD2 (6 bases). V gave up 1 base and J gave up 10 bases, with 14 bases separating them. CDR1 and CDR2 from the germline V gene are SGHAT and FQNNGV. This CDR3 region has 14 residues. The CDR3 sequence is CASSLGVGGREQFF. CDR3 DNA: TGTGCCAGCAGCTTAGGCGTCGGAGGGCGGGAGCAGTTCTTC. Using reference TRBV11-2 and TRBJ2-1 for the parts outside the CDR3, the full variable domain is EAGVAQSPRYKIIEKRQSVAFWCNPISGHATLYWYQQILGQGPKLLIQFQNNGVVDDSQLPKDRFSAERLKGVDSTLKIQPAKLEDSAVYLCASSLGVGGREQFFGPGTRLTVL.

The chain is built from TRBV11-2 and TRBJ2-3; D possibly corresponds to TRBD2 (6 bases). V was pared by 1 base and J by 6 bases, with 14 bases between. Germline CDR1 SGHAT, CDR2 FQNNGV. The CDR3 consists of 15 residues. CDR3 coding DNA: TGTGCCAGCAGCTTAGGAGAGCCGGGGAGGGATACGCAGTATTTT. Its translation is CASSLGEPGRDTQYF.

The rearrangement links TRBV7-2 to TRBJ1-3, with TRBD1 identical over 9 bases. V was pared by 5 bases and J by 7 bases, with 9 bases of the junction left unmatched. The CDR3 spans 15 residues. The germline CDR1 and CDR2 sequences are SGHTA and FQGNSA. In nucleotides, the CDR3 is TGTGCCAGCAGCCGCGGGACAGGGTTTTGGAACACCATATATTTT. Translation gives CASSRGTGFWNTIYF.

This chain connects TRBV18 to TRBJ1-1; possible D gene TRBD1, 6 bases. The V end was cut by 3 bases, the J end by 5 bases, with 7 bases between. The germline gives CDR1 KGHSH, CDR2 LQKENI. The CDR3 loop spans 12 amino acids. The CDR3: CASSPTGTEAFF. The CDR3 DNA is TGTGCCAGCTCACCTACAGGGACTGAAGCTTTCTTT.

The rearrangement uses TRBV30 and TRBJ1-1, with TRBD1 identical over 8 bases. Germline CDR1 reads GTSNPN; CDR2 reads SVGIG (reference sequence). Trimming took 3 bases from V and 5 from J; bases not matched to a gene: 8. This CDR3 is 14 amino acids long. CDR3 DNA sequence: TGTGCCTGGAGGAGGACAGGGAGGTATACTGAAGCTTTCTTT. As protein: CAWRRTGRYTEAFF.

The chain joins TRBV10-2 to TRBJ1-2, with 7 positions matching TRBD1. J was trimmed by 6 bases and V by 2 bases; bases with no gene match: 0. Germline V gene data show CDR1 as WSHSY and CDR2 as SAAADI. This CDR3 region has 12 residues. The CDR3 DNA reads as TGCGCCAGCAGTGAGACAGGGGATGGCTACACCTTC. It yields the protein CASSETGDGYTF.

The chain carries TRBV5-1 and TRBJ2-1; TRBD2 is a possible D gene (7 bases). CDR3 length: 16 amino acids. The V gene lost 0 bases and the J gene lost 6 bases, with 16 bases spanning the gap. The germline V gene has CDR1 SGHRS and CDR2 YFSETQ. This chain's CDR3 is CASSLGTAGYVNEQFF. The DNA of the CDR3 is TGCGCCAGCAGCTTGGGGACAGCGGGGTATGTCAATGAGCAGTTCTTC.

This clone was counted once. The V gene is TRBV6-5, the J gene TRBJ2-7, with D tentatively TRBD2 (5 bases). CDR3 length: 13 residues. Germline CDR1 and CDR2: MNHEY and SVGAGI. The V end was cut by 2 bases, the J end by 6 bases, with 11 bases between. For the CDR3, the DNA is TGTGCCAGCAGTTACGAGGGCCGGGGCGAGCAGTACTTC. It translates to CASSYEGRGEQYF.

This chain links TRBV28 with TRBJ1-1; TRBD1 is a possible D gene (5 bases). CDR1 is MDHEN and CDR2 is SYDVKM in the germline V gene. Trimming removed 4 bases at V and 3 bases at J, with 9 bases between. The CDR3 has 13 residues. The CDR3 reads CASSWIQDTEAFF. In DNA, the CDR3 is TGTGCCAGCAGTTGGATACAGGACACTGAAGCTTTCTTT.

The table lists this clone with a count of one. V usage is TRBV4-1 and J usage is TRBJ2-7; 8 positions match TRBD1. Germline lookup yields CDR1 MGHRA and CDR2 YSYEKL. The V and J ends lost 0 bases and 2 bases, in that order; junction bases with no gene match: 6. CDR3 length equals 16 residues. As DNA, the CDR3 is TGCGCCAGCAGCCAAGATCGGACAGGGCTAACCTACGAGCAGTACTTC. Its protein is CASSQDRTGLTYEQYF.

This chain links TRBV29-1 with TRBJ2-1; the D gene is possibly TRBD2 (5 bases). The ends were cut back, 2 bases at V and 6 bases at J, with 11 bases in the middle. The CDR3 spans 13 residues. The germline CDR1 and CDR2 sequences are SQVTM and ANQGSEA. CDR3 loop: CSVERTRFNEQFF. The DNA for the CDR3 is TGCAGCGTTGAAAGAACTAGGTTCAATGAGCAGTTCTTC.

The CDR3 here is CASTPLRLAGQRETQYF. The DNA for the CDR3 is TGCGCCAGCACCCCTCTTCGGTTAGCGGGCCAACGAGAGACCCAGTACTTC. The chain recombines TRBV10-2 with TRBJ2-5; 7 nucleotides align to TRBD2. Germline V gene lookup returns CDR1 WSHSY and CDR2 SAAADI. This CDR3 is 17 amino acids long. V lost 7 bases and J lost 4; bases outside the gene matches: 18.

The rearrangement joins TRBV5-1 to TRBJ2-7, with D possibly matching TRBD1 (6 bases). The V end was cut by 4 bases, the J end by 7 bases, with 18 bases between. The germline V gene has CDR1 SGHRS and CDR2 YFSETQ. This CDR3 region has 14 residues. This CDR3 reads CASSPIPGTREQYF. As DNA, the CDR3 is TGCGCCAGCAGCCCCATACCCGGGACAAGGGAGCAGTACTTC.

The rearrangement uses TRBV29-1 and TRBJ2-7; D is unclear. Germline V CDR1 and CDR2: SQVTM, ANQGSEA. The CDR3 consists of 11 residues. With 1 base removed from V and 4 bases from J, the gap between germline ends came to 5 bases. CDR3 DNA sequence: TGCAGCGTTGAAGGGCAGTACGAGCAGTACTTC. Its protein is CSVEGQYEQYF.

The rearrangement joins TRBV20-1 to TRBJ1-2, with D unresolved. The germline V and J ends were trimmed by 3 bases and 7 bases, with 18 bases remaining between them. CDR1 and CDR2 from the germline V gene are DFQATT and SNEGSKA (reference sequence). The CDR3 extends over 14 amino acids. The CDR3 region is CSASGRRGDPGYTF. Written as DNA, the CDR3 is TGCAGTGCTAGTGGGCGGCGGGGAGATCCTGGCTACACCTTC.

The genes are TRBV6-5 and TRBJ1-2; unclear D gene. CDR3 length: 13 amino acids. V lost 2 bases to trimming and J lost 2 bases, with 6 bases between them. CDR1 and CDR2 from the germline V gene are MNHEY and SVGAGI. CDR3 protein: CASSYEQNYGYTF. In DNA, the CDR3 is TGTGCCAGCAGTTACGAACAGAACTATGGCTACACCTTC.

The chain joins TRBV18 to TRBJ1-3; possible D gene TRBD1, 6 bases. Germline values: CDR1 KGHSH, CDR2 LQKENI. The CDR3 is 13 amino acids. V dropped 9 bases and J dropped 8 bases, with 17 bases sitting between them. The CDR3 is CARKGERGDTIYF. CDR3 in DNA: TGTGCCAGAAAGGGGGAACGCGGCGACACCATATATTTT.